A single sample gave rise to the 5 T cell receptor beta chains below, sequenced in a study of cytomegalovirus exposure and HLA in healthy donors (dated 2017 in TCRdb). The library was obtained by the immunoSEQ multiplex PCR assay. For the multiplex PCR, a mixture combining 60 forward primers for TCR Vbeta segments and 13 reverse primers for TCR Jbeta segments was used. Held by TCRdb, this immuneACCESS table contains in-frame sequences only and omits some clones. Under half of the omission traces to an unresolved V gene where checked; the cause of the rest is unknown. The table held for this sample gives 74,000 or so clones. 1.4% to 1.5% of the sample rests with the top ten. Material: PBMCs. These receptor sequences come from a woman aged 60-70 years in good health and CMV-seronegative.

This rearrangement joins TRBV6-5 to TRBJ1-2; perhaps TRBD1 as D (6 bases). CDR3 length: 14 amino acids. The germline V and J ends were trimmed by 6 bases and 2 bases, with 13 bases remaining between them. The germline V gene encodes CDR1 MNHEY and CDR2 SVGAGI. This chain's CDR3 is CASRRDTPNYGYTF. As DNA, the CDR3 is TGTGCCAGCAGACGGGACACCCCGAACTATGGCTACACCTTC.

The chain has TRBV7-9 and TRBJ1-5; D not certain. The CDR3 has 15 amino acids. Germline-derived CDR1 and CDR2 are SEHNR and FQNEAQ (reference sequence). V was pared by 5 bases and J by 5 bases, with 16 bases between. The CDR3 spells CASSPSEGGYQPQHF. The CDR3 nucleotides are TGTGCCAGCAGCCCGTCGGAAGGAGGGTATCAGCCCCAGCATTTT.

V gene TRBV5-3 combines with J gene TRBJ1-1; D is perhaps TRBD1 (5 bases). TRBV5-3 qualifies as an ORF whose function is uncertain. Trimming left V 4 bases short and J 6 bases short, with 16 bases between. This CDR3 is 14 amino acids long. The CDR3 nucleotides read TGTGCCAGAAGCCGAGCCGGCGTAGGGGCTGAAGCTTTCTTT. Translation: CARSRAGVGAEAFF.

The V and J genes are TRBV28 and TRBJ2-7, with TRBD2 matching over 7 bases. This CDR3 is built from 16 residues. The V gene's germline CDR1 is MDHEN and CDR2 SYDVKM. The junction had 16 bases not matched to a gene; V was cut back by 6 bases and J by 5 bases. The CDR3 nucleotides are TGTGCCAGCAGGTTCCTAAGCGGGGCGCACATTCACGAGCAGTACTTC. Its translation is CASRFLSGAHIHEQYF.

The chain is built from TRBV28 and TRBJ1-3; no definite D call. CDR1 MDHEN and CDR2 SYDVKM come from the germline V gene. The CDR3 is made up of 12 amino acids. Trimming left V 7 bases short and J 3 bases short, with 7 bases between. The CDR3 DNA reads as TGTGCCAGCATCTCCGGTGGAAACACCATATATTTT. Its protein is CASISGGNTIYF.